One and the same sample provided the 23 T cell receptor beta chains below, sequenced in a study of low-dose radiotherapy and immunotherapy resistance in tumors. Both TCRalpha and TCRbeta chains were reverse transcribed with V-gene-specific primers. PCR amplification of the TCRs was performed with Phusion for 20 PCR cycles, and it relied on a constant-region primer together with a V-primer adapter. In TCRdb, the reads were re-called with MiXCR into one record per CDR3 protein. The sample has about 7,100 distinct CDR3 sequences, approximately 57% seen once. These receptor sequences come from a human donor with advanced metastatic prostate, ovarian, gallbladder or colorectal cancer (not recorded which). This table probably holds off-target reads from a library built for another chain.

This chain links TRBV20-1 with TRBJ2-7; 7 bases are a match to TRBD1. The CDR3 is 14 residues long. CDR1 and CDR2 from the germline V gene are DFQATT and SNEGSKA (reference sequence). The trim removed 5 bases at V and 1 base at J, leaving 8 bases unmatched. The CDR3 is CSAGGQRGSYEQYF. CDR3 nucleotides: TGCAGTGCTGGGGGACAGCGAGGTTCCTACGAGCAGTACTTC.

The chain links TRBV20-1 to TRBJ2-3; the D is unclear. CDR3 length: 11 amino acids. Germline CDR1 and CDR2: DFQATT and SNEGSKA (reference sequence). Trimming took 5 bases from V and 7 from J, leaving 10 bases between them. The CDR3 nucleotides are TGCAGTGCTCCCCAGTTGAATACGCAGTATTTT. Amino acids: CSAPQLNTQYF.

The chain employs TRBV2 and TRBJ2-3; the match to TRBD2 covers 8 bases. CDR1 is SNHLY and CDR2 is FYNNEI in the germline V gene. The CDR3 contains 14 residues. Unmatched junction bases numbered 6, after V lost 6 bases and J lost 4 bases. CDR3 region: CASSRGGDPDTQYF. Written as DNA, the CDR3 is TGTGCCAGCAGCCGGGGGGGGGACCCAGATACGCAGTATTTT.

The rearrangement links TRBV9 to TRBJ2-3, with TRBD2 as a possible D gene (7 bases). Deletions cut 4 bases from V and 5 bases from J, with 20 bases between. This CDR3 is built from 16 residues. Germline V gene lookup returns CDR1 SGDLS and CDR2 YYNGEE. This CDR3 is CASSPFRGASRDTQYF. CDR3 sequence (DNA): TGTGCCAGCAGCCCCTTTCGGGGGGCCTCGAGAGATACGCAGTATTTT.

This clonotype was seen more than once but under ten times. This rearrangement joins TRBV11-2 to TRBJ2-1; 9 bases are shared with TRBD2. This CDR3 is built from 17 residues. The germline CDR1 and CDR2 sequences are SGHAT and FQNNGV. The trim removed 5 bases at V and 8 bases at J, leaving 16 bases unmatched. The CDR3 reads CASSPQGLASLRDEQFF. The CDR3 coding sequence is TGTGCCAGCAGCCCCCAAGGACTAGCGAGCCTCCGAGATGAGCAGTTCTTC.

This clonotype was counted a few times. The chain links TRBV11-2 to TRBJ2-3, with unresolved D. The germline gives CDR1 SGHAT, CDR2 FQNNGV. V gave up 4 bases and J gave up 2 bases, with 1 base separating them. This CDR3 is 11 amino acids long. For the CDR3, the DNA is TGTGCCAGCAGCTACACAGATACGCAGTATTTT. Translated: CASSYTDTQYF.

The chain couples TRBV18 to TRBJ2-3; no clear D. CDR1 KGHSH and CDR2 LQKENI come from the germline V gene. The CDR3 runs 12 residues. Trimming removed 2 bases at V and 5 bases at J, with 5 bases between. The CDR3: CASSPGVDTQYF. DNA for the CDR3: TGTGCCAGCTCACCAGGGGTAGATACGCAGTATTTT.

V is TRBV5-1 and J is TRBJ2-7, with 9 bases matching TRBD2. The germline V gene has CDR1 SGHRS and CDR2 YFSETQ. Trimming at V came to 5 bases and at J to 2 bases, leaving 8 bases not matched to a gene. The CDR3 consists of 15 residues. CDR3 bases: TGCGCCAGCAGTCGGGGCGCGGGAGGGCCCTACGAGCAGTACTTC. It yields the protein CASSRGAGGPYEQYF. Combining the CDR3 with reference TRBV5-1 and TRBJ2-7 gives the whole variable domain KAGVTQTPRYLIKTRGQQVTLSCSPISGHRSVSWYQQTPGQGLQFLFEYFSETQRNKGNFPGRFSGRQFSNSRSEMNVSTLELGDSALYLCASSRGAGGPYEQYFGPGTRLTVT.

The chain couples TRBV3-1 to TRBJ2-5, with a possible D match to TRBD1 (5 bases). CDR3 length: 16 amino acids. The germline V gene has CDR1 LGHDT and CDR2 YNNKEL (reference sequence). Between the trimmed V and J ends, which lost 4 bases and 5 bases, there was a span of 20 bases. For the CDR3, the DNA is TGTGCCAGCAGCCCAGTGGGGCAGCTTTACAGGGAGACCCAGTACTTC. Encoded protein: CASSPVGQLYRETQYF.

This rearrangement joins TRBV12-3 or TRBV12-4 to TRBJ2-7, with 7 nucleotides matching TRBD1. CDR3 size: 14 residues. V trimming: 6 bases; J trimming: 0 bases; junction bases outside the gene matches: 5. The DNA for the CDR3 is TGTGCCAGCAGCCCGACAGGGAACTCCTACGAGCAGTACTTC. Its protein is CASSPTGNSYEQYF.

The table lists this clonotype with a few counts. The chain has TRBV12-3 or TRBV12-4 and TRBJ2-1, with unresolved D. The length of the CDR3 is 11 residues. The V gene lost 7 bases and the J gene lost 12 bases, with 13 bases spanning the gap. The CDR3 protein is CASTTRSGQFF. CDR3 coding DNA: TGTGCCAGCACCACCCGAAGTGGGCAGTTCTTC.

J is TRBJ2-7 and V is TRBV19, with TRBD1 matching 8 bases. The CDR3 sequence is 13 residues long. CDR1 and CDR2 from the germline V gene are LNHDA and SQIVND (reference sequence). With V trimmed by 5 bases and J by 3 bases, 3 bases remained unmatched. CDR3 protein: CASSFGTGYEQYF. The CDR3 DNA is TGTGCCAGTAGTTTCGGGACAGGCTACGAGCAGTACTTC. Filled out from reference TRBV19 and TRBJ2-7, the complete variable domain reads DGGITQSPKYLFRKEGQNVTLSCEQNLNHDAMYWYRQDPGQGLRLIYYSQIVNDFQKGDIAEGYSVSREKKESFPLTVTSAQKNPTAFYLCASSFGTGYEQYFGPGTRLTVT.

This clonotype was observed a few times. The chain joins TRBV21-1 to TRBJ2-3; the D call of TRBD1 is as the table states it, not checked on the DNA. TRBV21-1 is a recognized pseudogene. The CDR3 spans 14 residues. For the CDR3, the DNA is TGTGCCACTACTTCGGACAGGGGCACAGATACGCAGTATTTT. Translation gives CATTSDRGTDTQYF.

The table lists this clonotype with a count of one. V gene TRBV9 combines with J gene TRBJ2-1; D may be TRBD2 (6 bases). Germline-derived CDR1 and CDR2 are SGDLS and YYNGEE. The length of the CDR3 is 14 residues. V was shortened by 0 bases and J by 5 bases, with 9 bases between the two germline ends. The DNA for the CDR3 is TGTGCCAGCAGCGTAGATTGGACTAACAATGAGCAGTTCTTC. Residues: CASSVDWTNNEQFF. The complete variable domain, with remaining parts taken from reference TRBV9 and TRBJ2-1, reads DSGVTQTPKHLITATGQRVTLRCSPRSGDLSVYWYQQSLDQGLQFLIQYYNGEERAKGNILERFSAQQFPDLHSELNLSSLELGDSALYFCASSVDWTNNEQFFGPGTRLTVL.

This rearrangement joins TRBV28 to TRBJ2-2; D is possibly TRBD2 (5 bases). Per the germline V gene, CDR1 is MDHEN and CDR2 is SYDVKM. The V end lost 5 bases, the J end lost 7 bases, and 8 bases lay between the germline ends. The CDR3 totals 12 residues. The CDR3 region has the DNA TGTGCCAGCAGTCCCCGGGACGGGGAGCTGTTTTTT. This gives the protein CASSPRDGELFF.

This chain uses TRBV26 with TRBJ2-7; the DNA was not used to check the table's D call, TRBD1. TRBV26 is given as a pseudogene. The CDR3 is 15 residues long. The CDR3 coding sequence is TGTGCCAGCAGCCCAGGGGGACAGGGGACCGACGAGCAGTACTTC. As protein: CASSPGGQGTDEQYF.

The genes are TRBV9 and TRBJ2-2; TRBD2 matches at 7 bases. The germline CDR1 and CDR2 sequences are SGDLS and YYNGEE. Germline trimming cut 5 bases from V and 3 bases from J; bases unmatched to any gene: 4. The CDR3 is 14 amino acids. The CDR3 reads CASRGGPDTGELFF. The CDR3 region has the DNA TGTGCCAGCAGGGGAGGGCCGGACACCGGGGAGCTGTTTTTT.

In its sample, this clonotype was seen a few times. The chain couples TRBV27 to TRBJ2-3, with TRBD2 matching 8 bases. Germline V gene sequence: CDR1 MNHEY, CDR2 SMNVEV (reference sequence). The CDR3 loop spans 16 amino acids. V dropped 3 bases and J dropped 0; count of bases not matched to a gene: 5. In DNA form, the CDR3 reads TGTGCCAGCAGTTTGTTACTAGCGGCTAGCACAGATACGCAGTATTTT. This gives the protein CASSLLLAASTDTQYF.

This clonotype came up a few times. The genes are TRBV7-3 and TRBJ2-1, with 8 bases lining up with TRBD2. Germline V CDR1 and CDR2: SGHTA, FQGTGA. This CDR3 is 15 amino acids long. J gave up 6 bases and V 5 bases, and 9 bases lay outside the gene matches. The CDR3 DNA reads TGTGCCAGCAGCCTTACCCCCACTAGCGGCAATGAGCAGTTCTTC. This sequence encodes CASSLTPTSGNEQFF. Full variable domain (missing parts from reference TRBV7-3 and TRBJ2-1): GAGVSQTPSNKVTEKGKYVELRCDPISGHTALYWYRQSLGQGPEFLIYFQGTGAADDSGLPNDRFFAVRPEGSVSTLKIQRTERGDSAVYLCASSLTPTSGNEQFFGPGTRLTVL.

The chain carries TRBV25-1 and TRBJ1-6, with 8 bases fitting TRBD1. Looked up from germline, CDR1 is MGHDK and CDR2 is SYGVNS. V was clipped by 4 bases and J by 7 bases; unmatched bases: 0. There are 13 residues in the CDR3. CDR3 sequence (DNA): TGTGCCAGCAGTGGGACAGGGAATTCACCCCTCCACTTT. Translating it yields CASSGTGNSPLHF.

There are a few counts of this clonotype. This chain connects TRBV28 to TRBJ1-2; possibly TRBD1 for D (5 bases). Trimming took 7 bases from V and 4 from J, leaving 16 bases between them. The CDR3 totals 14 residues. Germline V lookup: CDR1 MDHEN, CDR2 SYDVKM. In DNA, the CDR3 is TGTGCCAGCACGCGAGGGTGGGGCGTCTATGGCTACACCTTC. It yields the protein CASTRGWGVYGYTF.

The chain recombines TRBV9 with TRBJ2-2; D possibly matches TRBD1 or TRBD2 (5 bases each). This CDR3 comprises 14 residues. V gave up 1 base and J gave up 7 bases, with 11 bases separating them. Germline CDR1 SGDLS, CDR2 YYNGEE. The DNA for the CDR3 is TGTGCCAGCAGCGTATTGCAGGGAGTCGGGGAGCTGTTTTTT. Amino acids: CASSVLQGVGELFF.

The CDR3 DNA is TGTGCCAGCAGCTATTGGAGCACAGGGAGGGTCAAAGAGACCCAGTACTTC. This sequence encodes CASSYWSTGRVKETQYF. This chain uses TRBV5-6 with TRBJ2-5; a weak D match, TRBD2 (7 bases). This CDR3 comprises 17 residues. CDR1 SGHDT and CDR2 YYEEEE come from the germline V gene. The germline V and J ends were trimmed by 3 bases and 3 bases, with 21 bases remaining between them.